In this sample, the clone carrying this TCR beta chain turned up a few times. Via MiXCR, TCRdb re-called the 5' RACE reads, giving one row per CDR3 protein. Counted here are about 85,000 distinct CDR3 sequences, about 14% occurring once; the ten biggest clones make up around 23%. The data were taken from a study of T cells after yellow fever vaccination. Overall study results and limits: Sorted repertoires could include abundant contaminating clonotypes from bulk cells.

Germline V gene sequence: CDR1 LGHNA, CDR2 YNFKEQ. This CDR3 has 16 amino acids. Trimming pared 0 bases from V and 2 bases from J, leaving 11 bases between. This clonotype was obtained from a young man who received the YFV17D yellow fever vaccine. The chain carries TRBV4-2 and TRBJ2-1; D gene unclear. The sample in question was CD8+ T cells not binding an NS4B(214-222) dextramer, sorted from PBMCs, obtained 21 days after the first yellow fever vaccination. CDR3 amino acids: CASSQEESSPYNEQFF. As DNA, the CDR3 is TGTGCCAGCAGCCAAGAAGAGAGTAGCCCCTACAATGAGCAGTTCTTC.